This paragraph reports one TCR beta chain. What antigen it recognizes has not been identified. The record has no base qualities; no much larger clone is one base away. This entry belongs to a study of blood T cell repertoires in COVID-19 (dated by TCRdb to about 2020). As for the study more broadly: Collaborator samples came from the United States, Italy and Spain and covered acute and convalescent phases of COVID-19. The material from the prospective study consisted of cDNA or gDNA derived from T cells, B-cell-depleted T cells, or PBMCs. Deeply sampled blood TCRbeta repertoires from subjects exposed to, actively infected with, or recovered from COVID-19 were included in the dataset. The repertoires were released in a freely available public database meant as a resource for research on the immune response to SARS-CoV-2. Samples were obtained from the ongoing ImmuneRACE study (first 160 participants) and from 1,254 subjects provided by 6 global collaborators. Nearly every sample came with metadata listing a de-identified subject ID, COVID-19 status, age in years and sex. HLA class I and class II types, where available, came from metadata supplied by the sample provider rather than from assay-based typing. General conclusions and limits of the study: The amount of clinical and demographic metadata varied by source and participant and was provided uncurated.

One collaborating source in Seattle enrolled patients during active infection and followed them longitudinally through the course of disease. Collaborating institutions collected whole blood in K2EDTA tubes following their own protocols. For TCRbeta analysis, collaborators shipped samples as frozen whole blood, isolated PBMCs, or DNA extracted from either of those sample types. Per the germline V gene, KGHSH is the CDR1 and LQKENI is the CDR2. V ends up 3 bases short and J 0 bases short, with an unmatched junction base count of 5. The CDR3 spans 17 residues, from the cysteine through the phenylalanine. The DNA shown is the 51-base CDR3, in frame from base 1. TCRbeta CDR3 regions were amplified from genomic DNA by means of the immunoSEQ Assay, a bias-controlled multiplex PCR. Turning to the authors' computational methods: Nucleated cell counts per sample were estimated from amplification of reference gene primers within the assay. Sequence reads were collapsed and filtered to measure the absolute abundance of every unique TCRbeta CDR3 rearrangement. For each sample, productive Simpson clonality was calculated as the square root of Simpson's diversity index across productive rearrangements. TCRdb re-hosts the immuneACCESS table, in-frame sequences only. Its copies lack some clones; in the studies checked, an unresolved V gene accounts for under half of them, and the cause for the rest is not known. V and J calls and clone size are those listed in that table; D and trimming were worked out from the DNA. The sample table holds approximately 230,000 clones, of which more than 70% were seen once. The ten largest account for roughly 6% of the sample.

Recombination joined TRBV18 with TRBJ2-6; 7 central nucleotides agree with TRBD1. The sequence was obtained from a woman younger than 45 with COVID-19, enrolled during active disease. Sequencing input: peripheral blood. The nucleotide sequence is TGTGCCAGCTCACCTCGGGGACAGAGCTCTGGGGCCAACGTCCTGACTTTC. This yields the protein CASSPRGQSSGANVLTF. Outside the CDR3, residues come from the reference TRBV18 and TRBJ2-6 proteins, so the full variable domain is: NAGVMQNPRHLVRRRGQEARLRCSPMKGHSHVYWYRQLPEEGLKFMVYLQKENIIDESGMPKERFSAEFPKEGPSILRIQQVVRGDSAAYFCASSPRGQSSGANVLTFGAGSRLTVL.